This T cell receptor beta chain was sequenced in a study of cytomegalovirus exposure and HLA in healthy donors. Findings and caveats of the study: Earlier analysis yielded a pattern in which most TCR beta V segments were productive about 90% or about 30% of the time. Evidence from a later analysis indicated that most CMV-associated TCR beta chains looked HLA-restricted. In a later analysis, a missense DCLRE1C variant was linked to TCR beta V- and J-gene trimming.

Only one count was recorded for this clone. Its antigen is as yet unknown. V lost 0 bases to trimming and J lost 3 bases, with 19 bases between them. Germline-derived CDR1 and CDR2 are SGHKS and YYEKEE (reference sequence). This CDR3 region has 17 residues. Primers for the PCR totalled 60 Vbeta and 13 Jbeta. Original data processing: It was a later analysis that counted roughly 79 million unique TCR beta chains, of which roughly 11 million were shared. Clones were sequenced by immunoSEQ multiplex PCR, and TCRdb holds only the in-frame ones, with some missing. That table supplies the V and J calls and clone size; D and trimming were determined from the DNA. Among around 81,000 clones listed, 60% to 70% were seen once.

The origin of this receptor is a man aged 30 to 45 in good health and CMV-seropositive. The sample consisted of PBMCs. The gene calls are TRBV5-5 and TRBJ2-7; D perhaps matches TRBD1 (6 bases). This CDR3 reads CASSLVAGATVNYEQYF. CDR3 sequence (DNA): TGTGCCAGCAGCTTGGTGGCAGGGGCAACCGTGAACTACGAGCAGTACTTC.